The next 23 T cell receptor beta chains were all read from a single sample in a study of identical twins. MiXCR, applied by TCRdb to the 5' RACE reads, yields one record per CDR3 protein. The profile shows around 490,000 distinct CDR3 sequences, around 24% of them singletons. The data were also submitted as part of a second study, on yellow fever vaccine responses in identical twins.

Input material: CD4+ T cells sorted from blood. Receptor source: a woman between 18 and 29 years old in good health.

This CDR3 reads CASSAGASGRAYNEQFF. The CDR3 DNA follows: TGTGCCAGCAGCGCCGGGGCTAGCGGGAGGGCCTACAATGAGCAGTTCTTC. The chain joins TRBV11-2 to TRBJ2-1; 12 bases are a match to TRBD2. CDR1 SGHAT and CDR2 FQNNGV come from the germline V gene. V gave up 5 bases and J gave up 2 bases; unmatched junction bases: 7. The CDR3 runs to 17 residues.

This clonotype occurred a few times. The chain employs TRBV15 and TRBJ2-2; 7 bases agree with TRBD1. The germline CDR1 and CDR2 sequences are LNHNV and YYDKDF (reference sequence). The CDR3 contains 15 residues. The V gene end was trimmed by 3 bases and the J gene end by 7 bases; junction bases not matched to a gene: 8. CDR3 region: CATSRAGTASGELFF. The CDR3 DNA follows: TGTGCCACCAGCAGGGCCGGGACAGCTAGCGGGGAGCTGTTTTTT.

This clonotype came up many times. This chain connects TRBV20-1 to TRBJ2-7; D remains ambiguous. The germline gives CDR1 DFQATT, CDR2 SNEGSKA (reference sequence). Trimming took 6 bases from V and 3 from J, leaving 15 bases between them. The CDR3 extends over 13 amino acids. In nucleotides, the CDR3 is TGCAGTGCCAATTGGCCAGGCGACTACGAGCAGTACTTC. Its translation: CSANWPGDYEQYF.

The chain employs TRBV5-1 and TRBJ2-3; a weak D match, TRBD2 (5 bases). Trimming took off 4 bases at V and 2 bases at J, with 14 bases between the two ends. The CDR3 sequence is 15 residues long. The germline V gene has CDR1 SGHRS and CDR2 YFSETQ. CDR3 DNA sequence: TGCGCCAGCAGCCGAACGGACGGGGTCACAGATACGCAGTATTTT. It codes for CASSRTDGVTDTQYF.

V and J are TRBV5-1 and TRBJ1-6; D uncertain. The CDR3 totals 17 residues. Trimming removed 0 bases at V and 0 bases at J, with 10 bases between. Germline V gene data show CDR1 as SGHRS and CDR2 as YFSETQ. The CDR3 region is CASSLGSGGSYNSPLHF. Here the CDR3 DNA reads TGCGCCAGCAGCTTGGGATCGGGTGGCTCCTATAATTCACCCCTCCACTTT.

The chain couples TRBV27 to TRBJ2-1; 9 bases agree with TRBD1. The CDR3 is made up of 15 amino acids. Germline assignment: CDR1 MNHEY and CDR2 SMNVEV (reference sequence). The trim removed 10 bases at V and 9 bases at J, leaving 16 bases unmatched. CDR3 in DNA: TGTGCCACCATTCAAAGATGGACAGGGGTCACTGAGCAGTTCTTC. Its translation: CATIQRWTGVTEQFF.

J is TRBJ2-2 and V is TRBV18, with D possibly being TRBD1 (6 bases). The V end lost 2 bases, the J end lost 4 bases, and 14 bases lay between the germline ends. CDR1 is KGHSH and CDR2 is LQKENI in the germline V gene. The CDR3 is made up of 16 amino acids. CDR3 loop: CASSPFSQGGTGELFF. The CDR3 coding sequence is TGTGCCAGCTCACCATTCTCACAGGGCGGCACCGGGGAGCTGTTTTTT.

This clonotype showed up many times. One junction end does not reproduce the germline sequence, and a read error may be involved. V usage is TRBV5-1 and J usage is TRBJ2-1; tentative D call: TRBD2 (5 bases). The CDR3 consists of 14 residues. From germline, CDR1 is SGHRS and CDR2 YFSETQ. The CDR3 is CASSLAQGYNEQFF. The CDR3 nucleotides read TGTGCCAGCAGTTTAGCGCAAGGATACAATGAGCAGTTCTTC.

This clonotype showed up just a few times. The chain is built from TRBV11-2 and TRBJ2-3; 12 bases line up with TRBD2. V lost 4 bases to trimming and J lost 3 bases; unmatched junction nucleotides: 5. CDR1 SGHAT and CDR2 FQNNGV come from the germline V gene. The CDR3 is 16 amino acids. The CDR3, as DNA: TGTGCCAGCAGCTCGACTAGCGGGAGACCAACAGATACGCAGTATTTT. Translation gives CASSSTSGRPTDTQYF. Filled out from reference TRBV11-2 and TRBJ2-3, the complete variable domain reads EAGVAQSPRYKIIEKRQSVAFWCNPISGHATLYWYQQILGQGPKLLIQFQNNGVVDDSQLPKDRFSAERLKGVDSTLKIQPAKLEDSAVYLCASSSTSGRPTDTQYFGPGTRLTVL.

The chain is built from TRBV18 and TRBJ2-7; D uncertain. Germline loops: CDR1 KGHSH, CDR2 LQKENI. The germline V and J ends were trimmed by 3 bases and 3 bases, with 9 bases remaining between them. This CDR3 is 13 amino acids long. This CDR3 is CASSPMANYEQYV. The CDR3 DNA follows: TGTGCCAGCTCACCTATGGCGAACTACGAGCAGTACGTC.

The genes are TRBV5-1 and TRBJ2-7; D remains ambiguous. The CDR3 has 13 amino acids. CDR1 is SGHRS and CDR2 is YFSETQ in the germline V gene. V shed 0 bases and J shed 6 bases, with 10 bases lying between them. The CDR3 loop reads CASSLAVGSEQYF. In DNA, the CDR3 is TGCGCCAGCAGCTTGGCCGTGGGATCCGAGCAGTACTTC.

The CDR3 loop reads CASSPDRGRGQPQHF. CDR3 sequence (DNA): TGTGCCAGCAGCCCCGACAGGGGGCGAGGCCAGCCCCAGCATTTT. The chain couples TRBV7-2 to TRBJ1-5; 10 bases match TRBD1. V shed 5 bases, J shed 7 bases, and the junction held 8 bases outside the gene matches. This CDR3 spans 15 amino acids. Germline V CDR1 and CDR2: SGHTA, FQGNSA.

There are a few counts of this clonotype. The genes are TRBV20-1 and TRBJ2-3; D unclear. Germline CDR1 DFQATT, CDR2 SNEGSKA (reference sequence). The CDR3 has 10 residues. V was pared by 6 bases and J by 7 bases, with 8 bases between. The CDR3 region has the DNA TGCAGTGCCCTTCGGAATACGCAGTATTTT. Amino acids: CSALRNTQYF.

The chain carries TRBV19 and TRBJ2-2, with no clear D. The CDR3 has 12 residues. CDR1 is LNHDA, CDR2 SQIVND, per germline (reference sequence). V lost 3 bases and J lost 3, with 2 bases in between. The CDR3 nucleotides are TGTGCCAGTAGTATTGACACCGGGGAGCTGTTTTTT. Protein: CASSIDTGELFF.

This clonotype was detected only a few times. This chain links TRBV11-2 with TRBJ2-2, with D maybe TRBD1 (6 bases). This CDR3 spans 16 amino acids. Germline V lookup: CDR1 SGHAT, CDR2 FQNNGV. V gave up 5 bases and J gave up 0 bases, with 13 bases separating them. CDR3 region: CASSQPGTSNTGELFF. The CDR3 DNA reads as TGTGCCAGCAGCCAACCCGGGACATCGAACACCGGGGAGCTGTTTTTT.

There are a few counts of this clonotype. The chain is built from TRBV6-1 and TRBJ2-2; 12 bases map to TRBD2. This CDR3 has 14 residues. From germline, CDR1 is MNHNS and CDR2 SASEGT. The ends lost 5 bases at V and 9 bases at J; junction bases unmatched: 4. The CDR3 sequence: CASSLAGGGRELFF. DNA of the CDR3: TGTGCCAGCAGTCTAGCGGGGGGGGGCCGGGAGCTGTTTTTT.

CDR3 region: CAMRLAGGVDTQYF. CDR3 coding DNA: TGTGCCATGCGACTAGCGGGAGGTGTAGATACGCAGTATTTT. The chain uses TRBV2 and TRBJ2-3, with 13 nucleotides matching TRBD2. This CDR3 is built from 14 residues. Germline V gene sequence: CDR1 SNHLY, CDR2 FYNNEI. J was trimmed by 5 bases and V by 10 bases; bases with no gene match: 6.

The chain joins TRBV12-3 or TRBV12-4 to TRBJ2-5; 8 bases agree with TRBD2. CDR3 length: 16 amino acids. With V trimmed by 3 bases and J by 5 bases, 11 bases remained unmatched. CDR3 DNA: TGTGCCAGCAGTTTGGGTCGGGGGGGCTTTATGGAGACCCAGTACTTC. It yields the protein CASSLGRGGFMETQYF.

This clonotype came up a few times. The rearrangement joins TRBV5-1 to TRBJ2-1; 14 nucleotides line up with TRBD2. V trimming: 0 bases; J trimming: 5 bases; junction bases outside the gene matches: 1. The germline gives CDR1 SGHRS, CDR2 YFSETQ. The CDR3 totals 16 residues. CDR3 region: CASSLGLAGGDNEQFF. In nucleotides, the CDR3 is TGCGCCAGCAGCTTGGGACTAGCGGGAGGGGACAATGAGCAGTTCTTC.

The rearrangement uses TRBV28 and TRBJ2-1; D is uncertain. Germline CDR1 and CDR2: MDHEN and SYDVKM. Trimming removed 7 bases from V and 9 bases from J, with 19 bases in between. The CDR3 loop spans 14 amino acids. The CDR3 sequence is CASTSQQGRREQFF. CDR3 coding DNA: TGTGCCAGCACCAGCCAACAAGGGCGTCGTGAGCAGTTCTTC.

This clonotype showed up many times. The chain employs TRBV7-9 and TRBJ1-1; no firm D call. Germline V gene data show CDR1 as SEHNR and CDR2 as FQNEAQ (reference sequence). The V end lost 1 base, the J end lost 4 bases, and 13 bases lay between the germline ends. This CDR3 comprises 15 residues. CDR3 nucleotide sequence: TGTGCCAGCAGCTTAGATTCCGGGAAGAGCACTGAAGCTTTCTTT. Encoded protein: CASSLDSGKSTEAFF.

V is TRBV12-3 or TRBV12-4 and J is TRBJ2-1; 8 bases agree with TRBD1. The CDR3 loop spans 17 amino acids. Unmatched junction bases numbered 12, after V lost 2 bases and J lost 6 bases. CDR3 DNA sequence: TGTGCCAGCAGTTTACCCCCGACAGGGGTTATGGGCAATGAGCAGTTCTTC. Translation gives CASSLPPTGVMGNEQFF.

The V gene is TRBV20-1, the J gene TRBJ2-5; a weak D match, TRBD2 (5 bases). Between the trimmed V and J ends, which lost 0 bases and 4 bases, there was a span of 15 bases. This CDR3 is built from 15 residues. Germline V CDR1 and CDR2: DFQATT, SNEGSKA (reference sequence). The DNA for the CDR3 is TGCAGTGCTAGAGACGCGAGGCTAGCTGTAGAGACCCAGTACTTC. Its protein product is CSARDARLAVETQYF.